The 21 T cell receptor beta chains listed next were all sequenced from one sample in a study of OX40 agonist ivuxolimab in advanced cancers. Only in-frame clones appear in the TCRdb table, and some are missing; sequencing was by immunoSEQ multiplex PCR. This sample has tens of thousands of clones, with about 89% found just once. This specimen was CD4+ or CD8+ T cells sorted from blood, taken in a trial of the OX40 agonist ivuxolimab. The receptors stem from an adult with an advanced solid tumor such as melanoma, head and neck, liver or kidney cancer.

Concerning this clone: The sample carries other DNA sequences with the same CDR3. V gene TRBV7-9 combines with J gene TRBJ2-7; D uncertain. From germline, CDR1 is SEHNR and CDR2 FQNEAQ (reference sequence). The CDR3 is made up of 12 amino acids. V was clipped by 0 bases and J by 3 bases, with 3 bases between them. DNA for the CDR3: TGTGCCAGCAGCTTAGCTGACTACGAGCAGTACTTC. Protein: CASSLADYEQYF.

CDR3 loop: CASSSDREKTIGYTF. The CDR3 bases are TGTGCCAGCAGCTCCGACAGGGAAAAAACTATTGGCTACACCTTC. The chain joins TRBV28 to TRBJ1-2, with 7 positions matching TRBD1. The CDR3 sequence is 15 residues long. CDR1 is MDHEN, CDR2 SYDVKM, per germline. Germline trimming cut 6 bases from V and 7 bases from J; bases unmatched to any gene: 14.

The rearrangement uses TRBV11-1 and TRBJ2-5, with D possibly matching TRBD1 (6 bases). CDR3 length: 14 residues. V was pared by 3 bases and J by 4 bases, with 12 bases between. Germline values: CDR1 SGHAT, CDR2 FQDESV (reference sequence). The CDR3 sequence: CASSFTTGTETQYF. DNA for the CDR3: TGTGCCAGCAGCTTCACGACAGGAACAGAGACCCAGTACTTC.

This sequence joins TRBV4-1 and TRBJ2-1, with 8 bases that match TRBD2. Per germline, CDR1 MGHRA and CDR2 YSYEKL. V gave up 0 bases and J gave up 1 base; unmatched junction bases: 5. The CDR3 loop spans 17 amino acids. The DNA of the CDR3 is TGCGCCAGCAGCCAAGATCAAACTAGCGGTTCCTACAATGAGCAGTTCTTC. It translates to CASSQDQTSGSYNEQFF.

This chain joins TRBV5-1 and TRBJ2-7; D uncertain. V lost 0 bases and J 2 bases, leaving 12 bases between the germline ends. Germline V gives CDR1 SGHRS, CDR2 YFSETQ. The CDR3 is 15 residues long. The CDR3 DNA follows: TGCGCCAGCAGCTTGGAGCCAGATACCACCTACGAGCAGTACTTC. The encoded protein is CASSLEPDTTYEQYF.

This rearrangement joins TRBV28 to TRBJ2-2, with TRBD2 matching over 11 bases. Trimming at V came to 3 bases and at J to 4 bases, leaving 7 bases not matched to a gene. This CDR3 has 17 amino acids. Germline CDR1 reads MDHEN; CDR2 reads SYDVKM. CDR3 sequence: CASSFPTSGRGTGELFF. The CDR3 bases are TGTGCCAGCAGTTTCCCTACTAGCGGGAGAGGCACCGGGGAGCTGTTTTTT.

V gene TRBV10-2 combines with J gene TRBJ2-2; D remains unclear. CDR1 is WSHSY, CDR2 SAAADI, per germline. Trimming pared 10 bases from V and 2 bases from J, leaving 11 bases between. This CDR3 spans 13 amino acids. CDR3 residues: CATLETNTGELFF. DNA for the CDR3: TGCGCCACCCTAGAGACCAACACCGGGGAGCTGTTTTTT.

About this clone: The junction and the germline gene differ at one end; a read error may be behind it. The chain recombines TRBV7-2 with TRBJ2-1; D gene ambiguous. The CDR3 runs 15 residues. CDR1 and CDR2 from the germline V gene are SGHTA and FQGNSA. This chain's CDR3 is CASSLAWIADNGQFF. As DNA, the CDR3 is TGTGCCAGCAGCTTAGCATGGATAGCCGACAATGGGCAGTTCTTC.

This chain uses TRBV29-1 with TRBJ2-2; D remains ambiguous. Germline assignment: CDR1 SQVTM and CDR2 ANQGSEA. With 2 bases removed from V and 1 base from J, the gap between germline ends came to 8 bases. CDR3 size: 14 residues. Here the CDR3 reads CSVERGLNTGELFF. Here the CDR3 DNA reads TGCAGCGTTGAACGAGGTCTGAACACCGGGGAGCTGTTTTTT.

The V gene is TRBV15, the J gene TRBJ2-7, with D perhaps TRBD1 (6 bases). Germline values: CDR1 LNHNV, CDR2 YYDKDF (reference sequence). V lost 4 bases to trimming and J lost 3 bases, with 13 bases between them. This CDR3 is 14 amino acids long. CDR3 coding DNA: TGTGCCACCAGCACAGGACAGCCCTTCTACGAGCAGTACTTC. This sequence encodes CATSTGQPFYEQYF.

The V call is TRBV13, the J call TRBJ2-1; the D gene could be TRBD1 or TRBD2 (5 bases each). Between the trimmed V and J ends, which lost 0 bases and 7 bases, there was a span of 7 bases. Germline V CDR1 and CDR2: PRHDT, FYEKMQ (reference sequence). This CDR3 is built from 13 residues. The CDR3 is CASSLGWGNEQFF. CDR3 in DNA: TGTGCCAGCAGCTTAGGCTGGGGGAATGAGCAGTTCTTC.

V is TRBV5-1 and J is TRBJ2-7, with D unclear. V was cut by 4 bases and J by 5 bases, with 10 bases left in between. CDR1 and CDR2 from the germline V gene are SGHRS and YFSETQ. This CDR3 has 12 residues. The chain's CDR3 is CASSLDYNEQYF. The CDR3, as DNA: TGCGCCAGCAGCCTGGATTATAACGAGCAGTACTTC.

This chain uses TRBV9 with TRBJ2-3; TRBD2 aligns across 13 bases. Germline V gene data show CDR1 as SGDLS and CDR2 as YYNGEE. The junction had 4 bases not matched to a gene; V was cut back by 4 bases and J by 2 bases. This CDR3 has 16 residues. CDR3 loop: CASSWGLAGTTDTQYF. The CDR3 DNA sequence: TGTGCCAGCAGCTGGGGACTAGCGGGGACCACAGATACGCAGTATTTT.

V usage is TRBV7-3 and J usage is TRBJ2-1, with D hard to call. Germline-derived CDR1 and CDR2 are SGHTA and FQGTGA. Between the trimmed V and J ends, which lost 4 bases and 7 bases, there was a span of 11 bases. The CDR3 is 13 amino acids. The CDR3 bases are TGTGCCAGCAGCTCCGGAAGGTATAATGAGCAGTTCTTC. Translating gives CASSSGRYNEQFF.

The rearrangement joins TRBV7-9 to TRBJ2-5; D is possibly TRBD2 (7 bases). The germline V gene has CDR1 SEHNR and CDR2 FQNEAQ (reference sequence). V gave up 3 bases and J gave up 2 bases, with 16 bases separating them. The CDR3 extends over 16 amino acids. Here the CDR3 reads CASSFRAKGGQETQYF. The CDR3 bases are TGTGCCAGCAGCTTCCGGGCTAAGGGGGGGCAAGAGACCCAGTACTTC.

The chain carries TRBV11-2 and TRBJ2-7; D is undetermined. Germline lookup yields CDR1 SGHAT and CDR2 FQNNGV. With 5 bases removed from V and 0 bases from J, the gap between germline ends came to 8 bases. The CDR3 is made up of 13 amino acids. In nucleotides, the CDR3 is TGTGCCAGCAGCCTACAGACCTCCTACGAGCAGTACTTC. It translates to CASSLQTSYEQYF.

This rearrangement joins TRBV28 to TRBJ2-7; 8 nucleotides line up with TRBD2. CDR3 size: 16 residues. Germline CDR1 reads MDHEN; CDR2 reads SYDVKM. Trimming at V came to 4 bases and at J to 2 bases, leaving 10 bases not matched to a gene. The CDR3 DNA follows: TGTGCCAGCAGTTCCCGGGCGGGAGGTTGGACCTACGAGCAGTACTTC. Protein product: CASSSRAGGWTYEQYF.

V gene TRBV27 combines with J gene TRBJ2-1; no reliable D call. Per the germline V gene, CDR1 is MNHEY and CDR2 is SMNVEV (reference sequence). This CDR3 has 13 amino acids. Trimming took off 3 bases at V and 7 bases at J, with 10 bases between the two ends. CDR3 DNA: TGTGCCAGCAGTTTGAACGGTCTGAATGAGCAGTTCTTC. It codes for CASSLNGLNEQFF.

The sample holds one count of this clone. V usage is TRBV4-1 and J usage is TRBJ1-2; D gene uncertain. V lost 0 bases to trimming and J lost 0 bases, with 11 bases between them. Germline CDR1 is MGHRA and CDR2 is YSYEKL. There are 16 residues in the CDR3. The CDR3 nucleotides read TGCGCCAGCAGCCAAGAGCCGCAGCTATCTAACTATGGCTACACCTTC. Translated, it gives CASSQEPQLSNYGYTF.

The V call is TRBV2, the J call TRBJ1-2; D is unclear. Germline V gene lookup returns CDR1 SNHLY and CDR2 FYNNEI. This CDR3 region has 14 residues. V gave up 0 bases and J gave up 4 bases, with 9 bases separating them. This CDR3 is CASSEAGSGYGYTF. CDR3 nucleotides: TGTGCCAGCAGTGAAGCGGGTTCAGGCTATGGCTACACCTTC.

The chain recombines TRBV6-1 with TRBJ2-7, with 7 bases identical to TRBD1. From germline, CDR1 is MNHNS and CDR2 SASEGT. The CDR3 is 15 amino acids. V gave up 0 bases and J gave up 4 bases; unmatched junction bases: 6. The CDR3, as DNA: TGTGCCAGCAGTGAAGCCCAGGGGGTCTCATACGAGCAGTACTTC. Translation gives CASSEAQGVSYEQYF.